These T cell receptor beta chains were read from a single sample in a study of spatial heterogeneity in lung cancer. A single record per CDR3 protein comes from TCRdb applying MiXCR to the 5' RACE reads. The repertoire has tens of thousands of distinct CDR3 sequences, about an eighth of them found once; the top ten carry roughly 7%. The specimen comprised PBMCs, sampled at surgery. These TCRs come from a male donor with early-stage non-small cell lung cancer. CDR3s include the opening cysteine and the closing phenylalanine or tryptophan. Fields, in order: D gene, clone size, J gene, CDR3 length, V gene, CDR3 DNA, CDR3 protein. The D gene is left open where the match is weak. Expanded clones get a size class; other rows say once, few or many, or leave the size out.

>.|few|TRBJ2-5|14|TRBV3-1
TGTGCCAGCAGCCAAGCACCAGTCCGGGAGACCCAGTACTTC
CASSQAPVRETQYF
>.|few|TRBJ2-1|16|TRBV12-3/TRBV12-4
TGTGCCAGCAGTTTAGAACGCGGGATCTCCTACAATGAGCAGTTCTTC
CASSLERGISYNEQFF
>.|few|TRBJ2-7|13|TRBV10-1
TGCGCCAGCAGTGCGGGGAAGTACGCCGAGCAGTACTTC
CASSAGKYAEQYF
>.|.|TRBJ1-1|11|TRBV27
TGTGCCAGCAGTCTGGAGAGAGAAGCTTTCTTT
CASSLEREAFF
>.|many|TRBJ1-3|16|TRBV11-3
TGTGCCAGCAGCTTCGAAGGACGCCTCTCTGGAAACACCATATATTTT
CASSFEGRLSGNTIYF
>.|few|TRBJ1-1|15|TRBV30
TGTGCCTGGAGTCCCTTAGGGCGAGGGAGGACTGAAGCTTTCTTT
CAWSPLGRGRTEAFF
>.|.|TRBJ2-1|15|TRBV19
TGTGCCAGTAGTATAGGCCCGGGACCAGAGTATGAGCAGTTCTTC
CASSIGPGPEYEQFF
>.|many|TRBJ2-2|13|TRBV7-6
TGTGCCAGCAGCCTAAAGGTGACCGGGGAGCTGTTTTTT
CASSLKVTGELFF
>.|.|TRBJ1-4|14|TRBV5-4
TGTGCCAGCAGTACAGGGTTGGAAAGTGAAAAACTGTTTTTT
CASSTGLESEKLFF
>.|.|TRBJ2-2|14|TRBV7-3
TGTGCCAGCAGCTTGGGACAACACACCGGGGAGCTGTTTTTT
CASSLGQHTGELFF
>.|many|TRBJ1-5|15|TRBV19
TGTGCCAGTAGTCCCGGGTCGAGAGGCAATCAGCCCCAGCATTTT
CASSPGSRGNQPQHF
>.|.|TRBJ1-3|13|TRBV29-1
TGCAGCTTCTCATCGGTGGGGGGGTACACCATATATTTT
CSFSSVGGYTIYF
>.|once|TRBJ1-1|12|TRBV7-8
TGTGCCAGCAGCTGGGACGGATCTAGAACTTTCTTT
CASSWDGSRTFF
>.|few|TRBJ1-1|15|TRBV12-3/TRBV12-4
TGTGCCAGCAGTTTGGACAGCCGGATCGCCACTGAAGCTTTCTTT
CASSLDSRIATEAFF
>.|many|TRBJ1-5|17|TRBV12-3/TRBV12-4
TGTGCCAGCAGTCCACTCGACCAGTATGGGAGCTTTCAGCCCCAGCATTTT
CASSPLDQYGSFQPQHF
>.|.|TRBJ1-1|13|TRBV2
TGTGCCAGTGGAATTGGGGGTGACACTGAAGCTTTCTTT
CASGIGGDTEAFF
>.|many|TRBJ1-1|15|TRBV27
TGTGCCAGCAGTCTCCTCGGGGCGACAGGCCCTGAAGCTTTCTTT
CASSLLGATGPEAFF
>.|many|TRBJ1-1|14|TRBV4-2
TGTGCCAGCGGGACACCGGGGGGCGGGAATGAAGCTTTCTTT
CASGTPGGGNEAFF
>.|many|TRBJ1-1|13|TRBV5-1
TGCGCCAGCAGCCCACCGTCGGGGCCGGGTGCTTTCTTT
CASSPPSGPGAFF
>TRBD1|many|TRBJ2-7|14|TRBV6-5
TGTGCCACCCACCGGGACAGCCGTCCCTACGAGCAGTACTTC
CATHRDSRPYEQYF
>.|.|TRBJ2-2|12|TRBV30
TGTGCCTGGAGTCCCTACACCGGGGAGCTGTTTTTT
CAWSPYTGELFF
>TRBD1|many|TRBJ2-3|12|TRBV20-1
TGCAGTGCAACCACAGGGGGAGATACGCAGTATTTT
CSATTGGDTQYF
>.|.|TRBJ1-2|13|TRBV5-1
TGCGCCAGCAGCTTGGGACTGGCGTATGGCTACACCTTC
CASSLGLAYGYTF
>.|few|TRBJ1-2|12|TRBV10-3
TGTGCCATCAGTGAGTCGAGGGTAGTTTACACCTTC
CAISESRVVYTF
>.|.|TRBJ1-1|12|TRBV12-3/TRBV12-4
TGTGCCAGCAGTTTCCAGAACACTGAAGCTTTCTTT
CASSFQNTEAFF
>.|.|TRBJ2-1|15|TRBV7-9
TGTGCCAGCAGGCAACTGGAGGGAACCTACAATGAGCAGCTCTTC
CASRQLEGTYNEQLF
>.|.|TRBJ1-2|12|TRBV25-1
TGTGCCAGCAGTGAATGGAGGGGCGGCTACACCTTC
CASSEWRGGYTF
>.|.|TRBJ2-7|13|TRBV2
TGTGCCAGCCGGGACCTAAACTCCTACGAGCAGTACTTC
CASRDLNSYEQYF
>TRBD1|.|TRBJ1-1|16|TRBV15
TGTGCCACCAGCAGATTCACTGAGACAGGGGTAACTGAAGCTTTCTTT
CATSRFTETGVTEAFF
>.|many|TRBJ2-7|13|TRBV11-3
TGTGCCAGCAGCTCTGAGGGCCACTACGAGCAGTACTTC
CASSSEGHYEQYF
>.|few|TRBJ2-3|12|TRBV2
TGTGCCAGCAGTGAAGCAGGTGATACGCAGTATTTT
CASSEAGDTQYF
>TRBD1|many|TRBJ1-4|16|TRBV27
TGTGCCAGCAGTTCGCTCACCGGGACAGGAGCTGAAAAACTGTTTTTT
CASSSLTGTGAEKLFF
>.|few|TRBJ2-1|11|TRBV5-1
TGCGCCAGCAGCTCTCTCAATGAGCAGTTCTTC
CASSSLNEQFF
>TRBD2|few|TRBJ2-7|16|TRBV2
TGTGCCAGCAGTGGCCGAGGCAGCGGGAGTACCCACGAGCAGTACTTC
CASSGRGSGSTHEQYF
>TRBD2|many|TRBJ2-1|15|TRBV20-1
TGCAGTGCTAGGGCCTTAGCGGGGAGCTACAATGAGCAGTTCTTC
CSARALAGSYNEQFF
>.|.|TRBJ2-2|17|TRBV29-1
TGCAGCGTTGAAGGGAAATCCAGCGGTCGGAACACCGGGGAGCTGTTTTTT
CSVEGKSSGRNTGELFF
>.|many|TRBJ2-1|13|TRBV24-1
TGTGCCACCAGTGATCCCCCCGGTTATGAGCAGTTCTTC
CATSDPPGYEQFF
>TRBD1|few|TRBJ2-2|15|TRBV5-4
TGTGCCAGCAGCCCCGGACAGGGAAGGACCGGGGAGCTGTTTTTT
CASSPGQGRTGELFF
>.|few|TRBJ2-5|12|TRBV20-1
TGCAGTGCCCGGAGGACCCAAGAGACCCAGTACTTC
CSARRTQETQYF
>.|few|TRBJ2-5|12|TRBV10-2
TGCGCCAGCAGTGAGGGAAGAGAGACCCAGTACTTC
CASSEGRETQYF
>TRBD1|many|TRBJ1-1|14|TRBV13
TGTGCCAGCAGCCCGGACAGGGGGAACACTGAAGCTTTCTTT
CASSPDRGNTEAFF
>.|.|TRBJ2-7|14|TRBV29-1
TGCAGCGTTGAAACCAGGGTGAGCTCCTACGAGCAGTACTTC
CSVETRVSSYEQYF
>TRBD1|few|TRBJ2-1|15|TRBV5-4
TGTGCCAGCAGCCGGGACAGGAACATAGTCAATGAGCAGTTCTTC
CASSRDRNIVNEQFF
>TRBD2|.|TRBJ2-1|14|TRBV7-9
TGTGCCAGCAGCTTAGCGGGACTAGGCAATGAGCAGTTCTTC
CASSLAGLGNEQFF
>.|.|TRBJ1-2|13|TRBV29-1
TGCAGCTCGCGGGACACCAATAACTATGGCTACACCTTC
CSSRDTNNYGYTF
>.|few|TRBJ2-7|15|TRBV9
TGTGCCAGCAGCGTAGAGGCGTCAGTATCCTACGAGCAGTACTTC
CASSVEASVSYEQYF
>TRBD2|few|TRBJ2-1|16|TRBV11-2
TGTGCCAGCAGTCAACCGACTAGCGGGAGTTTAAATGAGCAGTTCTTC
CASSQPTSGSLNEQFF
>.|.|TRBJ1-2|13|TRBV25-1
TGTGCCAGCAGTGTCGGGACGTACTATGGCTACACCTTC
CASSVGTYYGYTF
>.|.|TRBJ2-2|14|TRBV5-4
TGTGCCAGCACCTCGGAGGTGTCCACCGGGGAGCTGTTTTTT
CASTSEVSTGELFF
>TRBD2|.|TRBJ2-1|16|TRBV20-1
TGCAGTGCTAGAGTAGGGACTAGCGCCCCAACGGGTGAGCAGTTCTTC
CSARVGTSAPTGEQFF
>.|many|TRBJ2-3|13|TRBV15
TGTGCCACCGTACCGGTGGGGGGAGATACGCAGTATTTT
CATVPVGGDTQYF
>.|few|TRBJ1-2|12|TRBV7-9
TGTGCCAGCAGCCACGCCGACAGCGCGGGTACCTTC
CASSHADSAGTF
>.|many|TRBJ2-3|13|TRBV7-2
TGTGCCAGCACAGAGGGAACCGGAGATACGCAGTATTTT
CASTEGTGDTQYF